This is a list of T cell receptor beta chains from one sample in a study of T cell responses to AZD1222 COVID-19 vaccine. TCRdb's copy holds only in-frame clones and misses some; the assay was immunoSEQ multiplex PCR. Of some 130,000 clones listed, approximately 88% are singletons. The starting material was peripheral blood, obtained on day 0 of AZD1222 vaccination. Source of these receptors: an adult in good health. Both conserved end residues are part of each CDR3. A D gene is named only where the DNA matches it firmly. The size field is filled for only some rows; it gives once, few, many or a size class.

d_call	clone_size	v_call	j_call	cdr3_aa	cdr3_nt
TRBD2	NA	TRBV5-1	TRBJ2-3	CASSMGLAGGNHTQYF	TGCGCCAGCAGTATGGGACTAGCGGGGGGGAATCATACGCAGTATTTT
TRBD2	NA	TRBV4-2	TRBJ2-3	CASSQARGGSTDTQYF	TGTGCCAGCAGCCAAGCGCGGGGGGGCAGCACAGATACGCAGTATTTT
NA	NA	TRBV19	TRBJ1-1	CASSIDSATRGYTEAFF	TGTGCCAGTAGTATAGATTCGGCCACCAGGGGCTACACTGAAGCTTTCTTT
NA	NA	TRBV5-4	TRBJ1-3	CASSLAGTGNTIYF	TGTGCCAGCAGCTTGGCAGGGACGGGAAACACCATATATTTT
NA	NA	TRBV4-2	TRBJ1-1	CASSQEQLNTEAFF	TGTGCCAGCAGCCAAGAACAGTTGAACACTGAAGCTTTCTTT
TRBD2	NA	TRBV6-2/TRBV6-3	TRBJ2-3	CASSLGTRGTDTQYF	TGTGCCAGCAGTTTAGGGACTAGGGGCACAGATACGCAGTATTTT
NA	NA	TRBV15	TRBJ2-3	CATSRDGVGDTQYF	TGTGCCACCAGCAGAGATGGGGTTGGAGATACGCAGTATTTT
TRBD1	NA	TRBV7-2	TRBJ1-6	CASSFPGTANSPLHF	TGTGCCAGCAGCTTTCCAGGGACAGCTAATTCACCCCTCCACTTT
NA	few	TRBV18	TRBJ2-2	CASSPRQATGELFF	TGTGCCAGCTCACCGCGACAGGCCACCGGGGAGCTGTTTTTT
TRBD1	NA	TRBV28	TRBJ1-5	CASSLVQGAGSNQPQHF	TGTGCCAGCAGTTTAGTACAGGGGGCGGGGAGCAATCAGCCCCAGCATTTT
TRBD1	NA	TRBV5-1	TRBJ2-3	CASSSRGQGLPSDTQYF	TGCGCCAGCAGCTCCCGAGGACAGGGCCTACCGTCAGATACGCAGTATTTT
NA	NA	TRBV24-1	TRBJ1-5	CATSQRDNQPQHF	TGTGCCACCAGTCAGAGGGACAATCAGCCCCAGCATTTT
NA	NA	TRBV3-1/TRBV3-2	TRBJ1-6	CASSQGGVNNSPLHF	TGTGCCAGCAGCCAAGGAGGTGTCAATAATTCACCCCTCCACTTT
NA	NA	TRBV7-3	TRBJ1-1	CASSLTPGFNTEAFF	TGTGCCAGCAGCTTAACCCCAGGATTCAACACTGAAGCTTTCTTT
NA	NA	TRBV5-1	TRBJ1-4	CASRLPLNGDEKLFF	TGCGCCAGCAGGTTACCCCTCAACGGGGATGAAAAACTGTTTTTT
NA	NA	TRBV11-3	TRBJ2-2	CASSPNPGTTGELFF	TGTGCCAGCAGCCCAAACCCAGGGACCACCGGGGAGCTGTTTTTT
NA	NA	TRBV20-1	TRBJ1-2	CSARDGNGYTF	TGCAGTGCTAGGGATGGTAACGGCTACACCTTC
NA	NA	TRBV19	TRBJ1-1	CASSPTLQGGTEAFF	TGTGCCAGTAGTCCGACCTTACAGGGTGGCACTGAAGCTTTCTTT
NA	once	TRBV7-8	TRBJ1-1	CASSEQLEAFF	TGTGCCAGCAGCGAACAGCTTGAAGCTTTCTTT
TRBD2	NA	TRBV7-9	TRBJ2-3	CASSPRTSLTSTDTQYF	TGTGCCAGCAGCCCCCGGACTAGTCTTACTAGCACAGATACGCAGTATTTT
NA	once	TRBV6-5	TRBJ1-5	CASSYSGGAGQPQHF	TGTGCCAGCAGTTACTCAGGAGGAGCGGGTCAGCCCCAGCATTTT
NA	NA	TRBV19	TRBJ2-3	CASSGLATDTQYF	TGTGCCAGTAGTGGCCTAGCTACAGATACGCAGTATTTT
NA	NA	TRBV28	TRBJ1-2	CASSLSGPNYGYTF	TGTGCCAGCAGTTTATCGGGACCGAACTATGGCTACACCTTC
NA	NA	TRBV16	TRBJ1-1	CASSQLVLDTEAFF	TGTGCCAGCAGCCAATTGGTACTGGACACTGAAGCTTTCTTT
NA	NA	TRBV18	TRBJ1-5	CASSPGMRSQPQHF	TGTGCCAGCTCGCCCGGGATGCGGAGTCAGCCCCAGCATTTT
TRBD2	NA	TRBV5-1	TRBJ2-3	CASSLIGGGTDTQYF	TGCGCCAGCAGCTTGATCGGGGGGGGCACAGATACGCAGTATTTT
NA	NA	TRBV19	TRBJ1-1	CASSIFGTALMGTEAFF	TGTGCCAGTAGTATCTTCGGGACGGCTCTCATGGGCACTGAAGCTTTCTTT
TRBD1	NA	TRBV25-1	TRBJ1-2	CASSEYPADRGPGGYTF	TGTGCCAGCAGTGAATATCCCGCGGACAGGGGGCCGGGGGGCTACACCTTC
TRBD2	NA	TRBV4-2	TRBJ2-7	CASSQPKEGQSGGAPYEQYF	TGTGCCAGCAGCCAGCCAAAAGAGGGCCAAAGCGGGGGGGCCCCCTACGAGCAGTACTTC
NA	NA	TRBV11-2	TRBJ1-2	CASSRGGANYGYTF	TGTGCCAGCAGCCGTGGGGGGGCCAACTATGGCTACACCTTC
NA	NA	TRBV4-1	TRBJ1-1	CASSQSQSLGAFF	TGCGCCAGCAGCCAATCACAGTCTCTAGGGGCTTTCTTT
TRBD2	NA	TRBV5-4	TRBJ2-5	CASSSGGGYQETQYF	TGTGCCAGCAGCTCGGGGGGAGGGTACCAAGAGACCCAGTACTTC
NA	NA	TRBV5-4	TRBJ1-6	CASSSAADNSPLHF	TGTGCCAGCAGCTCCGCTGCGGATAATTCACCCCTCCACTTT
NA	NA	TRBV7-3	TRBJ2-2	CASSQTVAANTGELFF	TGTGCCAGCAGCCAAACAGTGGCCGCGAACACCGGGGAGCTGTTTTTT
TRBD2	NA	TRBV28	TRBJ2-1	CASSSLLAGVYNEQFF	TGTGCCAGCAGTTCATTACTAGCGGGGGTATACAATGAGCAGTTCTTC
NA	NA	TRBV18	TRBJ2-1	CASSPPSASEQFF	TGTGCCAGCTCACCACCGTCGGCAAGTGAGCAGTTCTTC
NA	NA	TRBV15	TRBJ1-4	CATSPTGMTNEKLFF	TGTGCCACCAGCCCCACCGGGATGACTAATGAAAAACTGTTTTTT
TRBD1	once	TRBV10-3	TRBJ1-2	CAISRQGDYGYTF	TGTGCCATCAGCCGACAGGGGGACTATGGCTACACCTTC
TRBD2	NA	TRBV4-2	TRBJ2-3	CASSPGAGSSTDTQYF	TGTGCCAGCAGCCCAGGAGCGGGAAGTAGCACAGATACGCAGTATTTT
NA	few	TRBV1	TRBJ2-7	CTSSQRGGEQYF	TGCACCAGCAGCCAACGAGGGGGCGAGCAGTACTTC